This T cell receptor (beta chain) stems from a study of monozygotic twins with inflammatory bowel disease. Concerning this clonotype itself: The antigen is not known.

CDR1 is SGHNT and CDR2 is YYREEE in the germline V gene (reference sequence). The CDR3 spans 14 residues. TCRdb re-called the 5' RACE reads; every CDR3 protein appears as one record, without DNA. The sample table sets out some 150,000 distinct CDR3 sequences. Findings of the study overall: The data did not back a single strong IBD-associated clonotype or signal.

Specimen: blood. V usage is TRBV5-4 and J usage is TRBJ2-5; no DNA is available, so the TRBD1 call from TCRdb remains unchecked. The source is a human donor with ulcerative colitis or Crohn's disease, or a healthy co-twin of an affected twin (not recorded which). The CDR3 region is CASSLPGFEETQYF.